Below are 25 T cell receptor beta chains sequenced from a single sample in a study of cytomegalovirus exposure and HLA in healthy donors. Amplification used 60 Vbeta primers and 13 Jbeta primers. TCRdb's table, derived via immunoSEQ multiplex PCR, lists solely in-frame clones and lacks some. In the table there are under 80,000 clones, approximately 67% of which are singletons. The specimen was PBMCs. The source of these receptors is a woman aged 25 to 45 in good health and CMV-seronegative.

J is TRBJ2-5 and V is TRBV10-2; possible D gene TRBD2, 5 bases. Trimming left V 5 bases short and J 6 bases short, with 10 bases between. The CDR3 has 12 amino acids. CDR1 and CDR2 (germline): WSHSY, SAAADI. CDR3 amino acids: CASSLARQTQYF. The CDR3 DNA is TGCGCCAGCAGTCTAGCTCGACAGACCCAGTACTTC.

A few counts support this clone. The chain joins TRBV7-9 to TRBJ2-7; D possibly corresponds to TRBD2 (7 bases). V shed 5 bases and J shed 0 bases, with 20 bases lying between them. Germline-derived CDR1 and CDR2 are SEHNR and FQNEAQ (reference sequence). This CDR3 spans 17 amino acids. CDR3 nucleotides: TGTGCCAGCAGCCCCGGGGGGCGGGGATCCTCCTCCTACGAGCAGTACTTC. This gives the protein CASSPGGRGSSSYEQYF. The whole variable domain, filled in from reference TRBV7-9 and TRBJ2-7, reads DTGVSQNPRHKITKRGQNVTFRCDPISEHNRLYWYRQTLGQGPEFLTYFQNEAQLEKSRLLSDRFSAERPKGSFSTLEIQRTEQGDSAMYLCASSPGGRGSSSYEQYFGPGTRLTVT.

The gene calls are TRBV11-3 and TRBJ1-1; D might be TRBD1 (5 bases). The V gene's germline CDR1 is SGHNT and CDR2 YENEEA. This CDR3 comprises 14 residues. The germline V and J ends were trimmed by 7 bases and 0 bases, with 12 bases remaining between them. As DNA, the CDR3 is TGTGCCAGCACCGCGACAGTAATGAACACTGAAGCTTTCTTT. Translating it yields CASTATVMNTEAFF.

This chain joins TRBV5-4 and TRBJ2-7; 7 bases fit TRBD2. Germline CDR1 reads SGHNT; CDR2 reads YYREEE (reference sequence). The length of the CDR3 is 14 residues. The trim removed 2 bases at V and 0 bases at J, leaving 2 bases unmatched. The CDR3 here is CASSLAGSSYEQYF. The CDR3, as DNA: TGTGCCAGCAGCTTAGCGGGGTCCTCCTACGAGCAGTACTTC.

This clone was seen more than once but under ten times. This CDR3 is CASSSNHRARAHTF. The CDR3 region has the DNA TGTGCCAGCAGTTCCAACCACAGGGCCCGGGCCCACACCTTC. The gene calls are TRBV27 and TRBJ1-2; D is perhaps TRBD1 (6 bases). CDR1 MNHEY and CDR2 SMNVEV come from the germline V gene (reference sequence). The V end was cut by 4 bases, the J end by 12 bases, with 21 bases between. The CDR3 extends over 14 amino acids.

This clone was recorded a few times. The rearrangement links TRBV7-9 to TRBJ1-6, with 7 bases identical to TRBD1. Germline-derived CDR1 and CDR2 are SEHNR and FQNEAQ (reference sequence). After removal of 7 bases from V and 8 bases from J, the junction contained 8 bases not matched to a gene. The CDR3 runs to 14 residues. The CDR3 DNA sequence: TGTGCCAGCAACAGGGGATTACTTGATTCACCCCTCCACTTT. Amino acid sequence: CASNRGLLDSPLHF.

This chain links TRBV9 with TRBJ1-6; D is perhaps TRBD1 (5 bases). The V gene's germline CDR1 is SGDLS and CDR2 YYNGEE. Trimming cost V 3 bases and J 10 bases, with 20 bases left between them. There are 16 residues in the CDR3. The CDR3 reads CASSGRGGESRSPLHF. CDR3 bases: TGTGCCAGCAGCGGACGGGGGGGGGAGAGCCGCTCACCCCTCCACTTT.

This clone was picked up one time. The J gene is TRBJ2-3, the V gene TRBV13, with 8 nucleotides matching TRBD2. The CDR3 totals 16 residues. Looked up from germline, CDR1 is PRHDT and CDR2 is FYEKMQ (reference sequence). The ends lost 1 base at V and 5 bases at J; junction bases unmatched: 8. CDR3 protein: CASSLVRGGLGDTQYF. CDR3 sequence (DNA): TGTGCCAGCAGCTTAGTGCGCGGGGGGTTGGGAGATACGCAGTATTTT.

The rearrangement joins TRBV7-2 to TRBJ2-1, with a tentative D call TRBD2 (6 bases). The germline V gene has CDR1 SGHTA and CDR2 FQGNSA. V was trimmed by 5 bases and J by 7 bases, leaving 18 bases between them. This CDR3 has 15 residues. The CDR3 bases are TGTGCCAGCAGCCGCCAAGCGGGTGCAGGGAATGAGCAGTTCTTC. Amino acid sequence: CASSRQAGAGNEQFF.

This clone was counted between two and nine times. The genes are TRBV5-1 and TRBJ1-2, with D possibly matching TRBD1 (5 bases). Germline CDR1 reads SGHRS; CDR2 reads YFSETQ. CDR3 size: 13 residues. Trimming stripped 4 bases from V and 7 bases from J, with 14 bases between. The CDR3: CASSPGGRAGYTF. Here the CDR3 DNA reads TGCGCCAGCAGCCCCGGGGGGAGGGCTGGCTACACCTTC.

The CDR3 protein is CASSLRGRWENTEAFF. CDR3 sequence (DNA): TGTGCCAGCAGCCTAAGGGGGCGGTGGGAGAACACTGAAGCTTTCTTT. V and J are TRBV7-9 and TRBJ1-1, with 7 nucleotides matching TRBD1. This CDR3 has 16 residues. Germline lookup yields CDR1 SEHNR and CDR2 FQNEAQ (reference sequence). J gave up 1 base and V 5 bases, and 10 bases lay outside the gene matches.

This clone appeared a few times. The rearrangement uses TRBV4-1 and TRBJ2-7, with D maybe TRBD1 (5 bases). The CDR3 consists of 13 residues. CDR1 MGHRA and CDR2 YSYEKL come from the germline V gene. Trimming took off 3 bases at V and 4 bases at J, with 10 bases between the two ends. The CDR3, as DNA: TGCGCCAGCAGCCAGAATAGACAGTACGAGCAGTACTTC. It encodes CASSQNRQYEQYF.

This clone was observed a few times. The rearrangement links TRBV11-2 to TRBJ1-1, with 9 bases lining up with TRBD1. The CDR3 is 14 amino acids. V shed 6 bases, J shed 5 bases, and the junction held 7 bases outside the gene matches. Germline V gives CDR1 SGHAT, CDR2 FQNNGV. Written as DNA, the CDR3 is TGTGCCAGCAGAGCTCGGACAGGGGTAACTGAAGCTTTCTTT. It is translated as CASRARTGVTEAFF.

The chain joins TRBV9 to TRBJ1-2; 9 positions agree with TRBD1. V lost 4 bases, J lost 5 bases, and 3 bases stayed unmatched. This CDR3 region has 13 residues. The germline V gene encodes CDR1 SGDLS and CDR2 YYNGEE. CDR3 amino acids: CASSPQGAYGYTF. DNA for the CDR3: TGTGCCAGCAGCCCACAGGGGGCTTATGGCTACACCTTC.

V usage is TRBV4-2 and J usage is TRBJ2-5, with a possible D match to TRBD2 (6 bases). Germline lookup yields CDR1 LGHNA and CDR2 YNFKEQ. V dropped 0 bases and J dropped 0 bases, with 11 bases sitting between them. The CDR3 runs to 16 residues. The CDR3 protein is CASSQDSGLHQETQYF. The CDR3 nucleotides read TGTGCCAGCAGCCAAGATTCAGGACTACACCAAGAGACCCAGTACTTC.

This chain connects TRBV30 to TRBJ1-1; 7 nucleotides line up with TRBD1. The V gene end was trimmed by 3 bases and the J gene end by 0 bases; junction bases not matched to a gene: 10. Germline CDR1 GTSNPN, CDR2 SVGIG (reference sequence). This CDR3 comprises 16 residues. CDR3 DNA sequence: TGTGCCTGGAGCGGCAAGGGACAGCCGATGAACACTGAAGCTTTCTTT. This sequence encodes CAWSGKGQPMNTEAFF.

This chain uses TRBV7-3 with TRBJ2-5, with D possibly being TRBD2 (7 bases). Trimming left V 3 bases short and J 4 bases short, with 12 bases between. Germline-derived CDR1 and CDR2 are SGHTA and FQGTGA. The CDR3 covers 14 residues. This chain's CDR3 is CASSLGGASETQYF. CDR3 bases: TGTGCCAGCAGCTTGGGGGGGGCCTCAGAGACCCAGTACTTC.

The chain has TRBV4-2 and TRBJ2-7; 8 bases align to TRBD1. The germline gives CDR1 LGHNA, CDR2 YNFKEQ. The CDR3 extends over 14 amino acids. V dropped 1 base and J dropped 4; count of bases not matched to a gene: 3. CDR3 in amino acids: CASSQGTGWYEQYF. The CDR3 DNA reads TGTGCCAGCAGCCAAGGGACAGGGTGGTACGAGCAGTACTTC.

V and J are TRBV9 and TRBJ1-6; D gene uncertain. The CDR3 has 15 residues. Trimming shortened V by 4 bases and J by 0 bases, and 8 bases separated the two germline ends. Germline lookup yields CDR1 SGDLS and CDR2 YYNGEE. Written as DNA, the CDR3 is TGTGCCAGCAGCAAAAAGAGCTCCTATAATTCACCCCTCCACTTT. This translates into CASSKKSSYNSPLHF. Using reference TRBV9 and TRBJ1-6 for the parts outside the CDR3, the full variable domain is DSGVTQTPKHLITATGQRVTLRCSPRSGDLSVYWYQQSLDQGLQFLIQYYNGEERAKGNILERFSAQQFPDLHSELNLSSLELGDSALYFCASSKKSSYNSPLHFGNGTRLTVT.

This chain uses TRBV18 with TRBJ2-3; D gene uncertain. This CDR3 region has 13 residues. V was trimmed by 2 bases and J by 8 bases, leaving 11 bases between them. The V gene's germline CDR1 is KGHSH and CDR2 LQKENI. The CDR3 loop is CASSPNKHVTQYF. CDR3 DNA: TGTGCCAGCTCACCAAATAAGCACGTTACGCAGTATTTT.

The CDR3 here is CASSDRDRSSGNTIYF. CDR3 in DNA: TGTGCCAGCAGTGATAGGGACAGGAGCTCTGGAAACACCATATATTTT. This chain links TRBV28 with TRBJ1-3; 8 bases match TRBD1. V lost 5 bases, J lost 0 bases, and 6 bases stayed unmatched. CDR1 is MDHEN, CDR2 SYDVKM, per germline. This CDR3 contains 16 residues.

The CDR3 region has the DNA TGTGCCAGTAGTATAGCGGGGACAGGGAGCTCCTACGAGCAGTACTTC. The encoded protein is CASSIAGTGSSYEQYF. J is TRBJ2-7 and V is TRBV19; 9 bases map to TRBD1. CDR1 is LNHDA and CDR2 is SQIVND in the germline V gene (reference sequence). The J segment lost 0 bases and the V segment lost 1 base, leaving 4 bases of the junction unmatched. The CDR3 totals 16 residues. Drawing the rest from reference TRBV19 and TRBJ2-7, the complete variable domain is DGGITQSPKYLFRKEGQNVTLSCEQNLNHDAMYWYRQDPGQGLRLIYYSQIVNDFQKGDIAEGYSVSREKKESFPLTVTSAQKNPTAFYLCASSIAGTGSSYEQYFGPGTRLTVT.

The V and J genes are TRBV30 and TRBJ1-1, with D unclear. The CDR3 sequence is 13 residues long. The V gene lost 1 base and the J gene lost 4 bases, with 10 bases spanning the gap. In germline, CDR1 is GTSNPN, CDR2 SVGIG (reference sequence). For the CDR3, the DNA is TGTGCCTGGAGTGCCGTAGAGGGCACTGAAGCTTTCTTT. Its protein is CAWSAVEGTEAFF.

The J gene is TRBJ2-3, the V gene TRBV29-1; 9 bases agree with TRBD1. After removal of 4 bases from V and 1 base from J, the junction contained 6 bases not matched to a gene. This CDR3 spans 15 amino acids. Germline V lookup: CDR1 SQVTM, CDR2 ANQGSEA. CDR3 DNA: TGCAGCGTTGTAGGGGACAGGGTGGGCACAGATACGCAGTATTTT. It is translated as CSVVGDRVGTDTQYF.

The DNA of the CDR3 is TGTGCCAGCAGTTCTAGCGGGGGGGGTGGGAATGAGCAGTTCTTC. This sequence encodes CASSSSGGGGNEQFF. V gene TRBV5-6 combines with J gene TRBJ2-1; 12 bases are a match to TRBD2. V was clipped by 5 bases and J by 7 bases; unmatched bases: 7. Germline lookup yields CDR1 SGHDT and CDR2 YYEEEE. This CDR3 is 15 amino acids long. The complete variable domain, with remaining parts taken from reference TRBV5-6 and TRBJ2-1, reads DAGVTQSPTHLIKTRGQQVTLRCSPKSGHDTVSWYQQALGQGPQFIFQYYEEEERQRGNFPDRFSGHQFPNYSSELNVNALLLGDSALYLCASSSSGGGGNEQFFGPGTRLTVL.